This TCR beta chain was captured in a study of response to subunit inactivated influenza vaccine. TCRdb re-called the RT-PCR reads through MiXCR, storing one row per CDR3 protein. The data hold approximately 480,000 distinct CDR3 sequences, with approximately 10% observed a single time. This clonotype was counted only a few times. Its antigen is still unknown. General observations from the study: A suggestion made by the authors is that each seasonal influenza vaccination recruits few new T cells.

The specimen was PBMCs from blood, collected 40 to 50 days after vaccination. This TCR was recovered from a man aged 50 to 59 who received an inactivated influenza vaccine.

The DNA of the CDR3 is TGCAGTGCCACGACTACAAGCAAAAACATTCAGTACTTC. This sequence encodes CSATTTSKNIQYF. This chain joins TRBV20-1 and TRBJ2-4, with D maybe TRBD2 (5 bases). The germline V gene has CDR1 DFQATT and CDR2 SNEGSKA (reference sequence). V lost 6 bases and J lost 3, with 12 bases in between. CDR3 length: 13 residues.